This entry lists 4 T cell receptor beta chains sequenced from one sample in a study of human T cells and chemical hapten exposure. TCRdb independently ran MiXCR on the RACE reads; one entry per CDR3 protein. In the table there are some 100,000 distinct CDR3 sequences, about 9.3% of which are singletons. The time point was: patch test 2, 6 weeks after DPC sensitization. Sample treatment: therapeutic diphenylcyclopropenone sensitization with weekly scalp DPC. Specimen: whole blood, collected in connection with sensitization to the hapten diphenylcyclopropenone (DPC). These receptors were collected from a woman aged 40 to 49 with alopecia areata. Some clones in this sample may be carry-over from other donors' samples.

The rearrangement links TRBV18 to TRBJ1-1, with D unresolved. The ends were cut back, 6 bases at V and 0 bases at J, with 8 bases in the middle. CDR1 is KGHSH and CDR2 is LQKENI in the germline V gene. This CDR3 has 13 amino acids. CDR3 in amino acids: CASSPQMNTEAFF. CDR3 DNA sequence: TGTGCCAGCTCTCCCCAGATGAACACTGAAGCTTTCTTT.

This clonotype was seen at least ten times. The chain uses TRBV6-2 or TRBV6-3 and TRBJ2-1; TRBD2 aligns across 10 bases. V lost 6 bases and J lost 5; bases outside the gene matches: 4. The germline V gene encodes CDR1 MNHEY and CDR2 SVGEGT. This CDR3 is built from 14 residues. The CDR3 nucleotides are TGTGCCAGCAGGTTCAGCGGGAGGGACAATGAGCAGTTCTTC. This codes for CASRFSGRDNEQFF.

This clonotype was picked up many times. The genes are TRBV18 and TRBJ2-3, with D maybe TRBD2 (5 bases). Trimming shortened V by 0 bases and J by 4 bases, and 8 bases separated the two germline ends. From germline, CDR1 is KGHSH and CDR2 LQKENI. The CDR3 contains 14 residues. CDR3 sequence: CASSPPGESDTQYF. CDR3 DNA sequence: TGTGCCAGCTCACCACCTGGGGAGTCAGATACGCAGTATTTT.

This clonotype was recorded at least ten times. The CDR3 DNA follows: TGTGCCAGCAGCCCTCGAGTAGACCGCACAGATACGCAGTATTTT. Protein sequence: CASSPRVDRTDTQYF. The chain carries TRBV7-2 and TRBJ2-3; unclear D gene. V dropped 5 bases and J dropped 1 base, with 13 bases sitting between them. The CDR3 contains 15 residues. Germline CDR1 SGHTA, CDR2 FQGNSA.